In its sample, the clone carrying this T cell receptor beta chain was seen a few times. Method: immunoSEQ multiplex PCR; TCRdb's copy keeps in-frame clones and lacks some. This table holds about 230,000 clones, 65% to 90% found once. The data originate from a study of blood T cell repertoires in COVID-19. As for the study in general: From the United States, Italy and Spain came samples of acute and convalescent COVID-19. From T cells, B-cell-depleted T cells, or PBMCs came the material, which was cDNA or gDNA.

This CDR3 spans 17 amino acids. CDR1 and CDR2 from the germline V gene are SGHAT and FQDESV (reference sequence). Trimming stripped 0 bases from V and 6 bases from J, with 19 bases between. While infection was still active, Seattle patients were enrolled and then followed longitudinally. Source material: peripheral blood. This receptor was taken from a man over 45 with COVID-19, enrolled during active disease. The chain joins TRBV11-1 to TRBJ2-3; D is possibly TRBD1 (5 bases). The CDR3 nucleotides read TGTGCCAGCAGCTTAGCGAATGGTGTAGGGGCGATTGATACGCAGTATTTT. Translated: CASSLANGVGAIDTQYF.